Each of the 5 T cell receptor beta chains below was sequenced from the same sample in a study of technical replicates of blood from four donors. Produced via immunoSEQ multiplex PCR; TCRdb's table is partial and in-frame only. This table has about 100,000 clones, approximately 95% appearing once. Sequences were obtained from T cells isolated from PBMCs. These receptors were collected from a human donor in good health.

The rearrangement links TRBV7-3 to TRBJ2-5, with a tentative D call TRBD1 (5 bases). The ends were cut back, 1 base at V and 5 bases at J, with 14 bases in the middle. Germline assignment: CDR1 SGHTA and CDR2 FQGTGA. CDR3 size: 15 residues. CDR3 amino acids: CASSLNQIKGETQYF. The CDR3 nucleotides read TGTGCCAGCAGCTTAAACCAGATCAAGGGGGAGACCCAGTACTTC.

The chain carries TRBV15 and TRBJ1-5; D gene uncertain. CDR3 length equals 12 residues. Looked up from germline, CDR1 is LNHNV and CDR2 is YYDKDF (reference sequence). V was pared by 3 bases and J by 6 bases, with 6 bases between. The CDR3 region is CATSRRGQPQHF. CDR3 coding DNA: TGTGCCACCAGCAGGAGAGGTCAGCCCCAGCATTTT. The variable domain in full, completed from reference TRBV15 and TRBJ1-5, reads DAMVIQNPRYQVTQFGKPVTLSCSQTLNHNVMYWYQQKSSQAPKLLFHYYDKDFNNEADTPDNFQSRRPNTSFCFLDIRSPGLGDTAMYLCATSRRGQPQHFGDGTRLSIL.

V is TRBV5-5 and J is TRBJ1-4, with a weak D call TRBD1 (6 bases). The germline CDR1 and CDR2 sequences are SGHKS and YYEKEE (reference sequence). This CDR3 comprises 16 residues. Trimming removed 1 base from V and 6 bases from J, with 16 bases in between. Here the CDR3 DNA reads TGTGCCAGCAGCTTGAGGCAGGGGTCGGACTATGAAAAACTGTTTTTT. Its protein product is CASSLRQGSDYEKLFF.

The CDR3 bases are TGCGCCAGCAGCTATTTACAGCCCGGGGAGCTGTTTTTT. Amino acids: CASSYLQPGELFF. The rearrangement uses TRBV5-1 and TRBJ2-2; D unresolved. Germline lookup yields CDR1 SGHRS and CDR2 YFSETQ. V lost 3 bases, J lost 6 bases, and 9 bases lay in between. This CDR3 has 13 residues.

This chain links TRBV4-1 with TRBJ2-3; weak D call: TRBD2 (5 bases). This CDR3 is 18 amino acids long. Per the germline V gene, CDR1 is MGHRA and CDR2 is YSYEKL. V was shortened by 7 bases and J by 5 bases, with 28 bases between the two germline ends. CDR3 DNA: TGCGCCAGCACCATGGGATCGTGGCTCGCTACTCGGGGAGATACGCAGTATTTT. Its protein product is CASTMGSWLATRGDTQYF.